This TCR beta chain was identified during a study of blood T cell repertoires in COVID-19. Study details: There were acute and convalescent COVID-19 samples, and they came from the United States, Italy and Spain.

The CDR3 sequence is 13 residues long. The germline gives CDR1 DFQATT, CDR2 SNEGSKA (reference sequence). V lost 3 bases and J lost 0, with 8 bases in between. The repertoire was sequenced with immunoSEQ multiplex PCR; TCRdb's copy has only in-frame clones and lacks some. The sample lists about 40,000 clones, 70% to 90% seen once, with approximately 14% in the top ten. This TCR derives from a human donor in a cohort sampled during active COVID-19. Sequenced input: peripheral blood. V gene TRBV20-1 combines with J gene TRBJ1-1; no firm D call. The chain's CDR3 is CSASGQLNTEAFF. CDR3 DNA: TGCAGTGCTAGTGGGCAGTTGAACACTGAAGCTTTCTTT.